Each of the 29 T cell receptor beta chains below was sequenced from the same sample in a study of early stage breast cancer tumors. Data came from immunoSEQ multiplex PCR; TCRdb stores just in-frame clones and leaves some out. The sample records 25,000 to 30,000 clones, under 75% being singletons. Sequenced: blood. The receptors here all came from a person aged 45-65 years with breast cancer.

The chain employs TRBV21-1 and TRBJ2-1. TRBV21-1 is termed a pseudogene. The CDR3 has 17 amino acids. CDR3 loop: CASSHSRGCPIVDEQFF. The CDR3 DNA is TGTGCCAGCAGCCACTCGAGGGGTTGCCCAATAGTTGATGAGCAGTTCTTC.

The chain employs TRBV29-1 and TRBJ1-1; tentative D call: TRBD1 (5 bases). CDR1 SQVTM and CDR2 ANQGSEA come from the germline V gene. V was cut by 2 bases and J by 10 bases, with 14 bases left in between. The CDR3 is 12 residues long. The CDR3 DNA reads as TGCAGCGTTGAAAGAAGAGGGGATGGAGCTTTCTTT. Protein product: CSVERRGDGAFF. Based on the CDR3 plus reference TRBV29-1 and TRBJ1-1, the full variable domain is SAVISQKPSRDICQRGTSLTIQCQVDSQVTMMFWYRQQPGQSLTLIATANQGSEATYESGFVIDKFPISRPNLTFSTLTVSNMSPEDSSIYLCSVERRGDGAFFGQGTRLTVV.

The gene calls are TRBV18 and TRBJ1-4; perhaps TRBD1 as D (5 bases). Deletions cut 4 bases from V and 7 bases from J, with 28 bases between. Germline assignment: CDR1 KGHSH and CDR2 LQKENI. The CDR3 runs 19 residues. The CDR3 loop is CASSLTLQTGVGSTEKLFF. In nucleotides, the CDR3 is TGTGCCAGCTCACTTACACTCCAAACAGGAGTGGGATCAACTGAAAAACTGTTTTTT.

This clone has a handful of counts. The rearrangement links TRBV7-3 to TRBJ2-5; TRBD2 matches at 9 bases. V was pared by 6 bases and J by 1 base, with 3 bases of the junction left unmatched. The CDR3 is made up of 14 amino acids. Per the germline V gene, CDR1 is SGHTA and CDR2 is FQGTGA. The CDR3: CASSSGSPQETQYF. The CDR3 bases are TGTGCCAGCAGTAGCGGGAGTCCCCAAGAGACCCAGTACTTC.

The CDR3 region has the DNA TGTGCCAGCAGCTATCTCCCGGGGACGAACACTGAAGCTTTCTTT. Residues: CASSYLPGTNTEAFF. The chain uses TRBV7-9 and TRBJ1-1, with a tentative D call TRBD1 (5 bases). The CDR3 runs 15 residues. The V end lost 4 bases, the J end lost 1 base, and 13 bases lay between the germline ends. The germline gives CDR1 SEHNR, CDR2 FQNEAQ (reference sequence).

The CDR3 region is CASRPPSGYEQYF. The CDR3 DNA follows: TGTGCCAGCAGACCACCTAGCGGCTACGAGCAGTACTTC. The chain uses TRBV6-5 and TRBJ2-7; the match to TRBD2 covers 7 bases. Germline V gene lookup returns CDR1 MNHEY and CDR2 SVGAGI. The CDR3 has 13 residues. Trimming at V came to 6 bases and at J to 3 bases, leaving 5 bases not matched to a gene.

The genes are TRBV5-1 and TRBJ1-4, with D possibly matching TRBD1 (6 bases). Germline loops: CDR1 SGHRS, CDR2 YFSETQ. Trimming stripped 4 bases from V and 5 bases from J, with 9 bases between. CDR3 length equals 13 residues. CDR3 sequence: CASSPGQNEKLFF. Here the CDR3 DNA reads TGCGCCAGCAGCCCCGGACAGAATGAAAAACTGTTTTTT.

This clone was detected only a few times. The chain couples TRBV5-4 to TRBJ1-1, with 8 nucleotides matching TRBD1. Per germline, CDR1 SGHNT and CDR2 YYREEE (reference sequence). Unmatched junction bases numbered 9, after V lost 2 bases and J lost 6 bases. There are 15 residues in the CDR3. This CDR3 is CASSLDTGGSAEAFF. CDR3 sequence (DNA): TGTGCCAGCAGCTTAGACACAGGGGGGTCTGCTGAAGCTTTCTTT.

The chain couples TRBV5-6 to TRBJ1-1; D is possibly TRBD1 (5 bases). The CDR3 consists of 17 residues. CDR1 SGHDT and CDR2 YYEEEE come from the germline V gene. The ends were cut back, 0 bases at V and 1 base at J, with 16 bases in the middle. DNA of the CDR3: TGTGCCAGCAGCTTGGTTCCCTTCAGGAGGGGGAACACTGAAGCTTTCTTT. It specifies CASSLVPFRRGNTEAFF. The variable domain in full, with the rest retrieved from reference TRBV5-6 and TRBJ1-1, is DAGVTQSPTHLIKTRGQQVTLRCSPKSGHDTVSWYQQALGQGPQFIFQYYEEEERQRGNFPDRFSGHQFPNYSSELNVNALLLGDSALYLCASSLVPFRRGNTEAFFGQGTRLTVV.

The rearrangement uses TRBV5-6 and TRBJ2-4; 8 bases agree with TRBD1. This CDR3 region has 15 residues. Looked up from germline, CDR1 is SGHDT and CDR2 is YYEEEE. The junction had 10 bases not matched to a gene; V was cut back by 3 bases and J by 8 bases. The CDR3 is CASSSPEDRGHIQYF. The CDR3 nucleotides read TGTGCCAGCAGCTCCCCCGAAGACAGGGGACACATTCAGTACTTC.

The chain uses TRBV5-1 and TRBJ2-1; TRBD2 matches at 11 bases. Trimming removed 1 base from V and 6 bases from J; junction bases left unmatched: 0. CDR3 size: 14 residues. CDR1 SGHRS and CDR2 YFSETQ come from the germline V gene. This CDR3 reads CASSLTSGSNEQFF. CDR3 DNA sequence: TGCGCCAGCAGCTTGACTAGCGGGAGCAATGAGCAGTTCTTC.

This clone was seen only a few times. The rearrangement uses TRBV29-1 and TRBJ2-7; TRBD1 matches at 9 bases. The V segment lost 6 bases and the J segment 3 bases; nucleotides outside the gene matches: 6. The CDR3 is made up of 13 amino acids. CDR1 is SQVTM and CDR2 is ANQGSEA in the germline V gene. The CDR3 DNA sequence: TGCAGCGTAGCCCAGGACAGGGGCTACGAGCAGTACTTC. This codes for CSVAQDRGYEQYF.

This chain uses TRBV6-5 with TRBJ1-5; a possible D gene is TRBD1 (5 bases). V was pared by 7 bases and J by 7 bases, with 14 bases between. The CDR3 has 13 residues. The germline V gene encodes CDR1 MNHEY and CDR2 SVGAGI. DNA for the CDR3: TGTGCCAGCACTACGGGACGGGGACAGCCCCAGCATTTT. This gives the protein CASTTGRGQPQHF.

The gene calls are TRBV10-3 and TRBJ1-2; 10 nucleotides match TRBD1. CDR1 is ENHRY and CDR2 is SYGVKD in the germline V gene. With V trimmed by 4 bases and J by 6 bases, 8 bases remained unmatched. The length of the CDR3 is 15 residues. CDR3 protein: CAISGRTGGFNGYTF. The DNA for the CDR3 is TGTGCCATCAGTGGAAGGACAGGGGGATTTAATGGCTACACCTTC.

CDR3: CASSIGGGSSYEQYF. The CDR3 DNA reads as TGTGCCAGTAGTATAGGTGGAGGGAGCTCCTACGAGCAGTACTTC. V is TRBV19 and J is TRBJ2-7; D possibly corresponds to TRBD2 (6 bases). Germline loops: CDR1 LNHDA, CDR2 SQIVND (reference sequence). CDR3 length equals 15 residues. V was clipped by 1 base and J by 0 bases, with 10 bases between them.

The chain employs TRBV30 and TRBJ2-2, with TRBD1 matching 11 bases. V lost 5 bases, J lost 6 bases, and 11 bases stayed unmatched. This CDR3 has 16 amino acids. The V gene's germline CDR1 is GTSNPN and CDR2 SVGIG (reference sequence). CDR3 sequence reads: CAWALGTGGNPGELFF. CDR3 DNA: TGTGCCTGGGCCCTTGGGACAGGGGGTAATCCCGGGGAGCTGTTTTTT.

This rearrangement joins TRBV20-1 to TRBJ2-4; D remains ambiguous. Trimming left V 1 base short and J 6 bases short, with 4 bases between. The V gene's germline CDR1 is DFQATT and CDR2 SNEGSKA (reference sequence). CDR3 size: 11 residues. The CDR3 DNA sequence: TGCAGTGCTAGAGGAACAAACATTCAGTACTTC. Its protein product is CSARGTNIQYF.

The sample holds one count of this clone. Sequence at one end of the junction differs from germline and may be a read error. The chain joins TRBV10-3 to TRBJ2-7; 7 positions match TRBD1. The CDR3 sequence is 13 residues long. Per germline, CDR1 ENHRY and CDR2 SYGVKD. The CDR3 DNA reads TGTGCCATCAGTCCCCCCGGACAGGCCTCACAGAACTTC. Translation gives CAISPPGQASQNF.

V and J are TRBV5-1 and TRBJ2-1, with unresolved D. V was cut by 2 bases and J by 1 base, with 10 bases left in between. The CDR3 contains 15 residues. The germline CDR1 and CDR2 sequences are SGHRS and YFSETQ. CDR3 amino acids: CASSLSAQSYNEQFF. The CDR3 DNA sequence: TGCGCCAGCAGCTTATCAGCCCAGTCCTACAATGAGCAGTTCTTC. The full variable domain, rest sourced from reference TRBV5-1 and TRBJ2-1, is KAGVTQTPRYLIKTRGQQVTLSCSPISGHRSVSWYQQTPGQGLQFLFEYFSETQRNKGNFPGRFSGRQFSNSRSEMNVSTLELGDSALYLCASSLSAQSYNEQFFGPGTRLTVL.

The rearrangement links TRBV7-2 to TRBJ2-1; D is undetermined. Germline values: CDR1 SGHTA, CDR2 FQGNSA. The CDR3 is made up of 16 amino acids. Trimming left V 1 base short and J 3 bases short, with 13 bases between. The chain's CDR3 is CASSLVQRPRYNEQFF. DNA of the CDR3: TGTGCCAGCAGCTTAGTTCAGCGACCCCGCTACAATGAGCAGTTCTTC. The whole variable domain, remainder taken from reference TRBV7-2 and TRBJ2-1, is GAGVSQSPSNKVTEKGKDVELRCDPISGHTALYWYRQSLGQGLEFLIYFQGNSAPDKSGLPSDRFSAERTGGSVSTLTIQRTQQEDSAVYLCASSLVQRPRYNEQFFGPGTRLTVL.

This chain joins TRBV5-6 and TRBJ1-2; the D is unclear. V was pared by 1 base and J by 4 bases, with 14 bases between. The CDR3 is made up of 15 amino acids. Germline CDR1 reads SGHDT; CDR2 reads YYEEEE. The CDR3 DNA sequence: TGTGCCAGCAGCTTGACCGGGTCCGTATCCTATGGCTACACCTTC. This codes for CASSLTGSVSYGYTF.

This clone was observed a handful of times. The chain carries TRBV30 and TRBJ2-4, with D maybe TRBD2 (5 bases). Germline V gene lookup returns CDR1 GTSNPN and CDR2 SVGIG (reference sequence). CDR3 length: 14 amino acids. V shed 2 bases and J shed 7 bases, with 15 bases lying between them. The CDR3 sequence: CAWSPGVSLNIQYF. CDR3 in DNA: TGTGCCTGGAGTCCCGGGGTTAGTTTGAACATTCAGTACTTC.

The rearrangement uses TRBV5-1 and TRBJ2-5; 9 bases line up with TRBD1. The V gene's germline CDR1 is SGHRS and CDR2 YFSETQ. The CDR3 loop spans 14 amino acids. The J segment lost 2 bases and the V segment lost 5 bases, leaving 4 bases of the junction unmatched. The CDR3, as DNA: TGCGCCAGCAGACCCGGGACAGGGCAAGAGACCCAGTACTTC. It codes for CASRPGTGQETQYF.

This clone has only one observation. The chain links TRBV2 to TRBJ1-2; D not certain. From germline, CDR1 is SNHLY and CDR2 FYNNEI. This CDR3 has 18 residues. Trimming stripped 8 bases from V and 1 base from J, with 26 bases between. This CDR3 reads CASGLATGIAGDNYGYTF. In DNA form, the CDR3 reads TGTGCCAGCGGTCTTGCAACGGGTATCGCGGGAGATAACTATGGCTACACCTTC.

This clone came up once. The chain combines TRBV2 with TRBJ2-7; D is undetermined. Trimming cost V 6 bases and J 5 bases, with 17 bases left between them. Germline V gene data show CDR1 as SNHLY and CDR2 as FYNNEI. CDR3 size: 14 residues. Here the CDR3 DNA reads TGTGCCAGCAGCTCCGGGTACCCCCGCGACGAGCAGTACTTC. Its translation is CASSSGYPRDEQYF.

The chain links TRBV10-3 to TRBJ2-7, with 8 bases that match TRBD2. Germline CDR1 reads ENHRY; CDR2 reads SYGVKD. V shed 3 bases and J 2 bases; nucleotides not matched to a gene: 6. There are 15 residues in the CDR3. CDR3 sequence (DNA): TGTGCCATCAGTGAAGGGGAGCGGGGGCCCTACGAGCAGTACTTC. Its translation is CAISEGERGPYEQYF.

This clone was counted a few times. This chain links TRBV5-4 with TRBJ1-4; perhaps TRBD1 as D (5 bases). There are 14 residues in the CDR3. V was cut by 4 bases and J by 3 bases, with 10 bases left in between. Germline lookup yields CDR1 SGHNT and CDR2 YYREEE (reference sequence). The CDR3 loop is CASSTAGPNEKLFF. The CDR3 nucleotides are TGTGCCAGCAGCACAGCAGGGCCTAATGAAAAACTGTTTTTT.

This chain uses TRBV7-9 with TRBJ2-6; D unresolved. Germline V gene data show CDR1 as SEHNR and CDR2 as FQNEAQ (reference sequence). The CDR3 runs to 16 residues. V was shortened by 0 bases and J by 4 bases, with 10 bases between the two germline ends. This CDR3 is CASSLAQRSGANVLTF. DNA for the CDR3: TGTGCCAGCAGCTTAGCCCAGCGATCCGGGGCCAACGTCCTGACTTTC. The complete variable domain, with remaining parts taken from reference TRBV7-9 and TRBJ2-6, reads DTGVSQNPRHKITKRGQNVTFRCDPISEHNRLYWYRQTLGQGPEFLTYFQNEAQLEKSRLLSDRFSAERPKGSFSTLEIQRTEQGDSAMYLCASSLAQRSGANVLTFGAGSRLTVL.

V and J are TRBV5-1 and TRBJ1-4; D is undetermined. The V end lost 4 bases, the J end lost 6 bases, and 16 bases lay between the germline ends. Per germline, CDR1 SGHRS and CDR2 YFSETQ. The CDR3 has 15 residues. The CDR3 loop is CASSEEGRLYEKLFF. For the CDR3, the DNA is TGCGCCAGCAGCGAGGAAGGGCGTCTATATGAAAAACTGTTTTTT.